A single sample gave rise to the 20 T cell receptor beta chains below, sequenced in a study of memory CD4+ T cells and cytomegalovirus serostatus. Generated by immunoSEQ multiplex PCR, the TCRdb table keeps only in-frame clones and is missing some. The table has about 40,000 clones, roughly four fifths seen once; the top ten hold around 6.6%. Single viable CD3+CD4+CD8-CD45RO+ cells were sorted as the memory CD4+ T cells. Sequenced sample: memory CD4+ T cells from blood. All receptors come from an adult in good health and CMV-seronegative.

The rearrangement links TRBV12-2 to TRBJ1-2. TRBV12-2 is tagged as a pseudogene. This CDR3 is 10 amino acids long. The CDR3: CGLGSYGYTF. The CDR3 DNA follows: TGCGGTTTGGGTTCCTATGGCTACACCTTC.

By frequency in the sample, this clone is large. CDR3: CASSLQTEGEAFF. The CDR3 coding sequence is TGCGCCAGCAGCTTGCAGACAGAAGGGGAGGCTTTCTTT. J is TRBJ1-1 and V is TRBV5-1; D is possibly TRBD1 (5 bases). Germline V gene data show CDR1 as SGHRS and CDR2 as YFSETQ. The CDR3 is 13 amino acids. V was pared by 1 base and J by 11 bases, with 15 bases between.

V usage is TRBV2 and J usage is TRBJ1-4; D is unresolved. The V end was cut by 7 bases, the J end by 9 bases, with 15 bases between. The CDR3 totals 13 residues. CDR1 and CDR2 (germline): SNHLY, FYNNEI. The CDR3 protein is CASTLEDTKKLFF. The CDR3 nucleotides are TGTGCCAGCACCCTTGAAGATACTAAAAAACTGTTTTTT.

The J gene is TRBJ2-3, the V gene TRBV5-1; TRBD1 matches 9 bases. The ends lost 5 bases at V and 3 bases at J; junction bases unmatched: 4. This CDR3 is 14 amino acids long. The V gene's germline CDR1 is SGHRS and CDR2 YFSETQ. CDR3 loop: CASRPGQGTDTQYF. The CDR3 bases are TGCGCCAGCAGACCGGGACAGGGAACAGATACGCAGTATTTT.

As to this clone: One end of the junction does not line up with germline, which may come from a read error. The chain joins TRBV7-7 to TRBJ2-5, with D perhaps matching TRBD1 (6 bases). Germline loops: CDR1 SSHAT, CDR2 FNYEAQ (reference sequence). This CDR3 has 16 residues. CDR3 in DNA: TGTGCTAGCAGCTTAGGGGGTAGGAGCGGCACGGAGACCCAGTACTTC. Translation gives CASSLGGRSGTETQYF. Complete variable domain (other parts from reference TRBV7-7 and TRBJ2-5): GAGVSQSPRYKVTKRGQDVTLRCDPISSHATLYWYQQALGQGPEFLTYFNYEAQPDKSGLPSDRFSAERPEGSISTLTIQRTEQRDSAMYRCASSLGGRSGTETQYFGPGTRLLVL.

The chain carries TRBV25-1 and TRBJ2-7; perhaps TRBD2 as D (6 bases). The germline V gene encodes CDR1 MGHDK and CDR2 SYGVNS. V was pared by 7 bases and J by 0 bases, with 16 bases between. The CDR3 has 15 residues. CDR3 bases: TGTGCCAGCATTACCCCCGGGGGAAGCTCCTACGAGCAGTACTTC. Its translation is CASITPGGSSYEQYF.

The chain employs TRBV11-3 and TRBJ1-1; 7 bases line up with TRBD1. With V trimmed by 3 bases and J by 0 bases, 1 base remained unmatched. The germline V gene encodes CDR1 SGHNT and CDR2 YENEEA. This CDR3 is built from 14 residues. The CDR3, as DNA: TGTGCCAGCAGCTTCGGACAGGTGAACACTGAAGCTTTCTTT. Protein product: CASSFGQVNTEAFF. The whole variable domain, filled in from reference TRBV11-3 and TRBJ1-1, reads EAGVVQSPRYKIIEKKQPVAFWCNPISGHNTLYWYLQNLGQGPELLIRYENEEAVDDSQLPKDRFSAERLKGVDSTLKIQPAELGDSAVYLCASSFGQVNTEAFFGQGTRLTVV.

This clone was counted between two and nine times. CDR3 amino acids: CASSPRETQYF. Written as DNA, the CDR3 is TGCGCCAGCAGCCCACGGGAGACCCAGTACTTC. The chain combines TRBV4-1 with TRBJ2-5; D is ambiguous. Germline V gene data show CDR1 as MGHRA and CDR2 as YSYEKL. The CDR3 runs to 11 residues. V lost 4 bases to trimming and J lost 5 bases, with 5 bases between them.

The J gene is TRBJ2-7, the V gene TRBV9; D unclear. From germline, CDR1 is SGDLS and CDR2 YYNGEE. V was cut by 0 bases and J by 3 bases, with 22 bases left in between. The CDR3 totals 18 residues. In DNA, the CDR3 is TGTGCCAGCAGCGTAGGTGAGTCTGTAGGCTCACTTATCTACGAGCAGTACTTC. Translated: CASSVGESVGSLIYEQYF.

The chain carries TRBV11-2 and TRBJ2-1, with 7 positions matching TRBD2. CDR1 SGHAT and CDR2 FQNNGV come from the germline V gene. This CDR3 has 14 residues. J was trimmed by 6 bases and V by 5 bases; bases with no gene match: 7. The CDR3 DNA is TGTGCCAGCAGCCCGGCGGGAGTCACCAATGAGCAGTTCTTC. It yields the protein CASSPAGVTNEQFF.

V usage is TRBV19 and J usage is TRBJ2-2; 11 nucleotides match TRBD2. With V trimmed by 7 bases and J by 3 bases, 4 bases remained unmatched. The germline gives CDR1 LNHDA, CDR2 SQIVND (reference sequence). The CDR3 is 15 residues long. The CDR3: CASTLLAGDTGELFF. CDR3 DNA sequence: TGTGCCAGTACCCTACTAGCGGGAGACACCGGGGAGCTGTTTTTT.

The gene calls are TRBV4-3 and TRBJ2-7; maybe TRBD2 (7 bases). V lost 1 base and J lost 3, with 10 bases in between. The CDR3 loop spans 14 amino acids. Germline loops: CDR1 LGHNA, CDR2 YSLEER. CDR3 amino acids: CASSQAGGGYEQYF. The CDR3 coding sequence is TGCGCCAGCAGCCAAGCGGGGGGCGGCTACGAGCAGTACTTC.

This CDR3 is CASSLERISGANVLTF. CDR3 DNA sequence: TGTGCCAGCAGTTTAGAAAGGATCTCTGGGGCCAACGTCCTGACTTTC. The rearrangement joins TRBV27 to TRBJ2-6; no reliable D call. V lost 2 bases to trimming and J lost 0 bases, with 8 bases between them. Germline V gene data show CDR1 as MNHEY and CDR2 as SMNVEV (reference sequence). The CDR3 runs 16 residues.

This clone was recorded only once. The CDR3 sequence: CASSGGTAPGANVLTF. CDR3 DNA: TGTGCCAGCAGCGGGGGGACCGCGCCTGGGGCCAACGTCCTGACTTTC. V is TRBV5-5 and J is TRBJ2-6, with D possibly matching TRBD2 (6 bases). The CDR3 consists of 16 residues. The V end was cut by 4 bases, the J end by 2 bases, with 13 bases between. The germline V gene has CDR1 SGHKS and CDR2 YYEKEE (reference sequence).

This clone was observed a few times. J is TRBJ1-1 and V is TRBV30; D is unresolved. The CDR3 spans 13 residues. Germline V gives CDR1 GTSNPN, CDR2 SVGIG (reference sequence). V was shortened by 3 bases and J by 2 bases, with 10 bases between the two germline ends. Here the CDR3 DNA reads TGTGCCTGGAGAGAGGGTCGTAACACTGAAGCTTTCTTT. Its protein product is CAWREGRNTEAFF.

This clone was observed once. This rearrangement joins TRBV27 to TRBJ2-1, with D possibly being TRBD1 (6 bases). Per germline, CDR1 MNHEY and CDR2 SMNVEV (reference sequence). The CDR3 is 15 amino acids. Trimming shortened V by 3 bases and J by 5 bases, and 14 bases separated the two germline ends. The DNA for the CDR3 is TGTGCCAGCAGTTTCTCCGGGACAACACACAATGAGCAGTTCTTC. It translates to CASSFSGTTHNEQFF.

This clone has only one observation. This rearrangement joins TRBV15 to TRBJ1-1, with 7 positions matching TRBD1. Germline CDR1 reads LNHNV; CDR2 reads YYDKDF (reference sequence). V was clipped by 5 bases and J by 6 bases; unmatched bases: 6. CDR3 length: 13 residues. In DNA form, the CDR3 reads TGTGCCACCAGCGTGGGACAGAAGGCTGAAGCTTTCTTT. It is translated as CATSVGQKAEAFF. Full variable domain (outside the CDR3, taken from reference TRBV15 and TRBJ1-1): DAMVIQNPRYQVTQFGKPVTLSCSQTLNHNVMYWYQQKSSQAPKLLFHYYDKDFNNEADTPDNFQSRRPNTSFCFLDIRSPGLGDTAMYLCATSVGQKAEAFFGQGTRLTVV.

This clone occurred a few times. The chain links TRBV28 to TRBJ2-5; 11 nucleotides match TRBD2. The CDR3 has 18 residues. J lost 5 bases, V lost 5 bases, and 16 bases had no gene match. Germline CDR1 is MDHEN and CDR2 is SYDVKM. The CDR3 sequence is CASSGEALAGGPGETQYF. In DNA, the CDR3 is TGTGCCAGCAGTGGCGAAGCCCTAGCGGGAGGTCCGGGGGAGACCCAGTACTTC.

Written as DNA, the CDR3 is TGTGCCAGCAGTGTCACTAGCGGAGGGGATACGCAGTATTTT. Residues: CASSVTSGGDTQYF. The gene calls are TRBV9 and TRBJ2-3, with 8 bases fitting TRBD2. V shed 5 bases and J 6 bases; nucleotides not matched to a gene: 8. In germline, CDR1 is SGDLS, CDR2 YYNGEE. This CDR3 is 14 amino acids long. Full variable domain (outside the CDR3, taken from reference TRBV9 and TRBJ2-3): DSGVTQTPKHLITATGQRVTLRCSPRSGDLSVYWYQQSLDQGLQFLIQYYNGEERAKGNILERFSAQQFPDLHSELNLSSLELGDSALYFCASSVTSGGDTQYFGPGTRLTVL.

The chain employs TRBV2 and TRBJ2-7; 8 bases map to TRBD1. The CDR3 length is 14 residues. Looked up from germline, CDR1 is SNHLY and CDR2 is FYNNEI. J was trimmed by 1 base and V by 7 bases; bases with no gene match: 6. The chain's CDR3 is CASKADRASYEQYF. The CDR3 DNA reads as TGTGCCAGCAAGGCGGACAGGGCGTCCTACGAGCAGTACTTC.